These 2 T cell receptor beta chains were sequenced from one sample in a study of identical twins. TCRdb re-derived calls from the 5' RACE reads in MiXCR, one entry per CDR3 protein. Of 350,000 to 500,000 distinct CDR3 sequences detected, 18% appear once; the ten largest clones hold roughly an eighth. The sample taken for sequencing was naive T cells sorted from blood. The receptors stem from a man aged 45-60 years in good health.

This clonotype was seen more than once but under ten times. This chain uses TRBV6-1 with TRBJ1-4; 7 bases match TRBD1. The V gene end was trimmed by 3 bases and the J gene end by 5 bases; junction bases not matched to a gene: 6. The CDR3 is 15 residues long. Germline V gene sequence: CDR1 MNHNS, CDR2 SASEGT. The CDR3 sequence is CASSEDPGQNEKLFF. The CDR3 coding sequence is TGTGCCAGCAGTGAGGACCCGGGACAGAATGAAAAACTGTTTTTT.

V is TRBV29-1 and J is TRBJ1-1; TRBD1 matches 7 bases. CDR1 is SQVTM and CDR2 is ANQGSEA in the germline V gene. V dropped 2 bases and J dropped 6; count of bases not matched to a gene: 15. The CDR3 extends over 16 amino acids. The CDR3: CSVESGGRGLLPEAFF. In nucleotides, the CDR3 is TGCAGCGTTGAATCTGGGGGTAGGGGGCTTTTGCCTGAAGCTTTCTTT.